A single sample gave rise to the 18 T cell receptor beta chains below, sequenced in a study of PD-L1 blockade in urothelial cancer. Generated by immunoSEQ multiplex PCR, the TCRdb table keeps only in-frame clones and is missing some. In the table there are 50,000 to 75,000 clones, more than 80% of which are singletons. Time point of the sample: pretreatment peripheral blood. This material consisted of PBMCs, taken around atezolizumab (anti-PD-L1) treatment. These TCRs come from a man in his 70s with urothelial cancer.

The chain recombines TRBV2 with TRBJ2-3; the D gene is possibly TRBD2 (6 bases). The germline CDR1 and CDR2 sequences are SNHLY and FYNNEI. Between the trimmed V and J ends, which lost 11 bases and 5 bases, there was a span of 14 bases. The CDR3 covers 12 residues. The CDR3 coding sequence is TGTGCCTCGGGACTCCCCGTAGATACGCAGTATTTT. This sequence encodes CASGLPVDTQYF.

The table lists this clone with a few counts. This rearrangement joins TRBV19 to TRBJ2-6; 8 bases align to TRBD2. The germline CDR1 and CDR2 sequences are LNHDA and SQIVND (reference sequence). Trimming took 6 bases from V and 4 from J; bases not matched to a gene: 11. CDR3 length: 17 amino acids. Here the CDR3 DNA reads TGTGCCAGTAGGCTTTGGAGCGGGAGTACCGGGGCCAACGTCCTGACTTTC. It codes for CASRLWSGSTGANVLTF.

This clone was counted a single time. The rearrangement uses TRBV5-1 and TRBJ2-2; a possible D gene is TRBD2 (5 bases). Germline V gives CDR1 SGHRS, CDR2 YFSETQ. V was cut by 0 bases and J by 2 bases, with 11 bases left in between. The CDR3 is 16 amino acids. The CDR3 is CASSLGSARNTGELFF. The CDR3 nucleotides read TGCGCCAGCAGCTTGGGTAGCGCTCGTAACACCGGGGAGCTGTTTTTT.

The chain couples TRBV5-1 to TRBJ1-2; 7 bases fit TRBD1. Germline-derived CDR1 and CDR2 are SGHRS and YFSETQ. J lost 8 bases, V lost 3 bases, and 7 bases had no gene match. The CDR3 loop spans 13 amino acids. DNA for the CDR3: TGCGCCAGCAGCTACACAGGGGACGGGGGCTACACCTTC. It yields the protein CASSYTGDGGYTF.

V gene TRBV4-1 combines with J gene TRBJ1-1; D is uncertain. The CDR3 has 16 amino acids. Germline V gene sequence: CDR1 MGHRA, CDR2 YSYEKL. V lost 3 bases to trimming and J lost 9 bases, with 23 bases between them. CDR3 amino acids: CASSHIGGTIWRKAFF. The DNA for the CDR3 is TGCGCCAGCAGCCATATTGGAGGAACGATTTGGAGAAAAGCTTTCTTT.

This clone was seen only a few times. The genes are TRBV25-1 and TRBJ1-3, with TRBD1 matching 9 bases. Looked up from germline, CDR1 is MGHDK and CDR2 is SYGVNS. The V gene end was trimmed by 4 bases and the J gene end by 2 bases; junction bases not matched to a gene: 3. The CDR3 is 15 amino acids. The CDR3 DNA follows: TGTGCCAGCAGTGCCCGGGACAGGGCTGGAAACACCATATATTTT. Its translation: CASSARDRAGNTIYF. The variable domain in full, with the rest retrieved from reference TRBV25-1 and TRBJ1-3, is EADIYQTPRYLVIGTGKKITLECSQTMGHDKMYWYQQDPGMELHLIHYSYGVNSTEKGDLSSESTVSRIRTEHFPLTLESARPSHTSQYLCASSARDRAGNTIYFGEGSWLTVV.

This clone was seen more than once but under ten times. The chain uses TRBV6-4 and TRBJ1-1, with D perhaps TRBD1 (5 bases). The V end lost 4 bases, the J end lost 10 bases, and 19 bases lay between the germline ends. Germline V gene data show CDR1 as MRHNA and CDR2 as SNTAGT. This CDR3 spans 14 amino acids. The DNA for the CDR3 is TGTGCCAGCAGTGCTACCGGGACCGGGGGAGCAGCTTTCTTT. Protein product: CASSATGTGGAAFF.

This clone appeared a single time. J is TRBJ2-1 and V is TRBV7-9, with TRBD2 matching over 9 bases. V shed 3 bases and J 8 bases; nucleotides not matched to a gene: 17. Germline V CDR1 and CDR2: SEHNR, FQNEAQ (reference sequence). CDR3 length: 18 amino acids. DNA of the CDR3: TGTGCCAGCAGCTTTCCCCCGGGGGGGCGGGAGGGCCGCGATGAGCAGTTCTTC. The encoded protein is CASSFPPGGREGRDEQFF.

This chain links TRBV5-6 with TRBJ2-1; D is unclear. Per germline, CDR1 SGHDT and CDR2 YYEEEE. Trimming took 2 bases from V and 6 from J, leaving 9 bases between them. CDR3 length equals 13 residues. CDR3 DNA sequence: TGTGCCAGCAGCTTCCCCCCCATCAATGAGCAGTTCTTC. Amino acids: CASSFPPINEQFF.

The chain links TRBV7-3 to TRBJ1-2; 7 bases line up with TRBD1. The trim removed 4 bases at V and 7 bases at J, leaving 15 bases unmatched. The germline V gene encodes CDR1 SGHTA and CDR2 FQGTGA. This CDR3 spans 16 amino acids. The chain's CDR3 is CASSSEGDSLVRGYTF. Written as DNA, the CDR3 is TGTGCCAGCAGCTCCGAGGGGGACAGCCTGGTGCGTGGCTACACCTTC.

The J gene is TRBJ2-7, the V gene TRBV7-2, with unresolved D. Trimming removed 3 bases from V and 2 bases from J, with 2 bases in between. Germline-derived CDR1 and CDR2 are SGHTA and FQGNSA. CDR3 size: 11 residues. The CDR3 DNA reads TGTGCCAGCAGCTTTACCTACGAGCAGTACTTC. It translates to CASSFTYEQYF.

This chain connects TRBV27 to TRBJ1-2; D uncertain. There are 13 residues in the CDR3. CDR1 MNHEY and CDR2 SMNVEV come from the germline V gene (reference sequence). Between the trimmed V and J ends, which lost 2 bases and 2 bases, there was a span of 6 bases. The CDR3 is CASSLTANYGYTF. Written as DNA, the CDR3 is TGTGCCAGCAGTTTAACAGCCAACTATGGCTACACCTTC.

The V gene is TRBV7-3, the J gene TRBJ2-1; possibly TRBD2 for D (5 bases). Germline V gene sequence: CDR1 SGHTA, CDR2 FQGTGA. The CDR3 spans 13 residues. V lost 2 bases to trimming and J lost 8 bases, with 10 bases between them. The CDR3 DNA reads TGTGCCAGCAGCTTAGCTAGCTTGGATGAGCAGTTCTTC. Its protein is CASSLASLDEQFF.

There are a few counts of this clone. The gene calls are TRBV4-3 and TRBJ2-7, with no clear D. The germline CDR1 and CDR2 sequences are LGHNA and YSLEER. The CDR3 has 15 amino acids. V was trimmed by 0 bases and J by 0 bases, leaving 9 bases between them. CDR3 in amino acids: CASSQDALGSYEQYF. As DNA, the CDR3 is TGCGCCAGCAGCCAAGATGCCCTCGGCTCCTACGAGCAGTACTTC.

The chain combines TRBV4-1 with TRBJ2-7; 9 nucleotides align to TRBD1. This CDR3 comprises 16 residues. Trimming at V came to 0 bases and at J to 4 bases, leaving 7 bases not matched to a gene. Germline CDR1 reads MGHRA; CDR2 reads YSYEKL. The CDR3 sequence: CASSQDLRTGEYEQYF. The CDR3 DNA is TGCGCCAGCAGCCAAGATCTGCGGACAGGGGAATACGAGCAGTACTTC.

The gene calls are TRBV19 and TRBJ1-5; 7 positions agree with TRBD1. Germline assignment: CDR1 LNHDA and CDR2 SQIVND (reference sequence). J was trimmed by 3 bases and V by 2 bases; bases with no gene match: 13. This CDR3 is built from 18 residues. The CDR3 DNA follows: TGTGCCAGTAGTATAACAGGGGTAGGCCCCCTTGACAATCAGCCCCAGCATTTT. Its translation: CASSITGVGPLDNQPQHF.

The chain uses TRBV13 and TRBJ2-7; 7 bases line up with TRBD2. Germline CDR1 and CDR2: PRHDT and FYEKMQ (reference sequence). This CDR3 is 14 amino acids long. V shed 5 bases and J 2 bases; nucleotides not matched to a gene: 6. The CDR3 DNA follows: TGTGCCAGCAGCCTAAGACTAGCAGCCTACGAGCAGTACTTC. The encoded protein is CASSLRLAAYEQYF.

This clone was recorded a few times. The chain is built from TRBV10-3 and TRBJ2-7; D gene uncertain. V shed 6 bases and J shed 9 bases, with 15 bases lying between them. In germline, CDR1 is ENHRY, CDR2 SYGVKD. CDR3 size: 12 residues. The chain's CDR3 is CAISDTQQGQYF. In nucleotides, the CDR3 is TGTGCCATCAGCGACACTCAGCAAGGGCAGTACTTC.